These 32 T cell receptor beta chains were all obtained from the same sample, sequenced in a study of T cell clonality in common variable immunodeficiency. Study-wide findings and caveats: Fewer deletions and N-nucleotide insertions were reportedly seen in common variable immunodeficiency TCR beta sequences.

Data came from immunoSEQ multiplex PCR; TCRdb stores just in-frame clones and leaves some out. This sample has tens of thousands of clones, each found more than once. No antigen has been assigned to these receptors. The sample comprised peripheral blood mononuclear cells. Receptors were obtained from a human donor with common variable immunodeficiency.

This clone was observed a handful of times. Coverage ceases 3 residues before the CDR3 finishes, and the germline J gene fills in the end. V is TRBV7-6 and J is TRBJ1-5; 10 nucleotides agree with TRBD1. Germline CDR1 and CDR2: SGHVS and FNYEAQ. After removal of 5 bases from V and 2 bases from J, the junction contained 9 bases not matched to a gene. The CDR3 spans 17 residues. The CDR3 here is CASSVRPGTGGNQPQHF. The CDR3 bases that were read are TGTGCCAGCAGCGTCCGACCCGGGACAGGGGGCAATCAGCCC.

This clone was seen at least ten times. The read ends 3 residues early relative to the CDR3; the germline J gene fills the gap. The genes are TRBV7-9 and TRBJ2-1, with 12 bases aligning to TRBD2. This CDR3 has 15 residues. The junction had 8 bases not matched to a gene; V was cut back by 5 bases and J by 9 bases. Germline V gene data show CDR1 as SEHNR and CDR2 as FQNEAQ (reference sequence). The sequenced CDR3 bases are TGTGCCAGCAGCCCCTCTAGCGGGAGGGCCGGTGAG. Translation gives CASSPSSGRAGE. The whole CDR3 sequence is CASSPSSGRAGEQFF.

This clone was seen repeatedly, ten times or more. The CDR3: CASSPAATGELFF. The covered CDR3 bases are TGTGCCAGCTCACCAGCGGCCACCGGGGAG. V usage is TRBV18 and J usage is TRBJ2-2; no clear D gene. Sequencing ends 3 residues short of the CDR3 end; the germline J gene provides the rest. The CDR3 spans 13 residues. Germline values: CDR1 KGHSH, CDR2 LQKENI. The ends were cut back, 2 bases at V and 4 bases at J, with 5 bases in the middle.

About this clone itself: The CDR3 extends 3 residues past the end of the read, so its final part is completed from the germline J gene. The gene calls are TRBV19 and TRBJ2-3; 8 positions agree with TRBD2. The ends lost 2 bases at V and 0 bases at J; junction bases unmatched: 10. Germline V gives CDR1 LNHDA, CDR2 SQIVND (reference sequence). The CDR3 length is 18 residues. CDR3 region: CASSIFGSGGGSTDTQYF. Incomplete CDR3 DNA: TGTGCCAGTAGTATATTCGGGAGCGGGGGAGGGAGCACAGATACG.

This clone ranks as medium-sized (0.01 to 0.1%). This CDR3 is CSAEDRGLTDTQYF. Incomplete CDR3 DNA: TGCAGCGCAGAAGACAGGGGGCTAACAGATACG. The chain joins TRBV29-1 to TRBJ2-3, with 10 bases matching TRBD1. The CDR3 extends 3 residues past the end of the read, so its final part is completed from the germline J gene. V trimming: 7 bases; J trimming: 3 bases; junction bases outside the gene matches: 7. This CDR3 has 14 amino acids. Germline CDR1 SQVTM, CDR2 ANQGSEA.

In this sample, this clone turned up many times. The CDR3 sequence is CASSPGNRDPYEQYF. The CDR3 bases that were read are TGTGCCAGCAGTCCGGGGAACAGGGACCCCTACGAG. The gene calls are TRBV27 and TRBJ2-7, with D possibly being TRBD1 (6 bases). The read comes to an end 3 residues before the CDR3 does, leaving the germline J gene to fill in the end. Deletions cut 5 bases from V and 2 bases from J, with 16 bases between. Looked up from germline, CDR1 is MNHEY and CDR2 is SMNVEV (reference sequence). The CDR3 contains 15 residues.

Turning to this clone: The read falls 3 residues short of the CDR3 end, and the missing part is taken from the germline J gene. The chain links TRBV19 to TRBJ1-1, with D maybe TRBD1 (6 bases). Trimming pared 4 bases from V and 6 bases from J, leaving 21 bases between. From germline, CDR1 is LNHDA and CDR2 SQIVND (reference sequence). The CDR3 loop spans 16 amino acids. CDR3 DNA (partial): TGTGCCAGTAGTACAGGGGCTAGGAGATCAGCCGCTGAA. It translates to CASSTGARRSAAE. The full CDR3 sequence reads CASSTGARRSAAEAFF. Full variable domain (rest looked up from reference TRBV19 and TRBJ1-1): DGGITQSPKYLFRKEGQNVTLSCEQNLNHDAMYWYRQDPGQGLRLIYYSQIVNDFQKGDIAEGYSVSREKKESFPLTVTSAQKNPTAFYLCASSTGARRSAAEAFFGQGTRLTVV.

This clone appeared a few times. The CDR3 end lies 3 residues beyond the end of the read and is filled in from the germline J gene. The chain joins TRBV19 to TRBJ1-4; D is perhaps TRBD1 (6 bases). With 7 bases removed from V and 0 bases from J, the gap between germline ends came to 18 bases. This CDR3 comprises 17 residues. Germline assignment: CDR1 LNHDA and CDR2 SQIVND (reference sequence). The CDR3 here is CASTQIRGSATNEKLFF. Partial CDR3 DNA: TGTGCCAGTACCCAAATCAGGGGATCTGCAACTAATGAAAAA.

This clone has at least ten counts. Incomplete CDR3 DNA: TGTGCCAGCAGTTTAGCGACTAGCGGGAGAAAAAATGAG. As protein: CASSLATSGRKNE. The full CDR3 reads CASSLATSGRKNEQFF. The chain combines TRBV28 with TRBJ2-1; 12 nucleotides match TRBD2. The read falls 3 residues short of the CDR3 end, and the missing part is taken from the germline J gene. Trimming cost V 2 bases and J 7 bases; bases outside gene matches: 6. CDR3 length: 16 residues. Germline V gene data show CDR1 as MDHEN and CDR2 as SYDVKM. Using reference TRBV28 and TRBJ2-1 for the parts outside the CDR3, the full variable domain is DVKVTQSSRYLVKRTGEKVFLECVQDMDHENMFWYRQDPGLGLRLIYFSYDVKMKEKGDIPEGYSVSREKKERFSLILESASTNQTSMYLCASSLATSGRKNEQFFGPGTRLTVL.

This clone was observed a few times. Read coverage stops 3 residues before the CDR3 terminus; the germline J gene supplies the remainder. The chain is built from TRBV6-2 or TRBV6-3 and TRBJ2-7; D remains ambiguous. Germline assignment: CDR1 MNHEY and CDR2 SVGEGT. The CDR3 covers 13 residues. With 4 bases removed from V and 0 bases from J, the gap between germline ends came to 7 bases. The CDR3 here is CASSSDSSYEQYF. The sequenced CDR3 bases are TGTGCCAGCAGTTCCGACTCCTCCTACGAG.

This clone was counted many times. The read terminates 3 residues ahead of where the CDR3 ends, so the germline J gene completes it. V is TRBV30 and J is TRBJ2-3; no clear D. Germline V gene data show CDR1 as GTSNPN and CDR2 as SVGIG (reference sequence). The CDR3 is 12 residues long. V was pared by 0 bases and J by 6 bases, with 7 bases between. CDR3 DNA, as far as it was read: TGTGCCTGGAGTGTAAAAGGTGATACG. Translated, it gives CAWSVKGDT. The CDR3 in full is CAWSVKGDTQYF. Combining the CDR3 with reference TRBV30 and TRBJ2-3 gives the whole variable domain SQTIHQWPATLVQPVGSPLSLECTVEGTSNPNLYWYRQAAGRGLQLLFYSVGIGQISSEVPQNLSASRPQDRQFILSSKKLLLSDSGFYLCAWSVKGDTQYFGPGTRLTVL.

In the case of this clone: Coverage ceases 3 residues before the CDR3 finishes, and the germline J gene fills in the end. The V gene is TRBV30, the J gene TRBJ1-2; maybe TRBD1 (6 bases). This CDR3 contains 14 residues. Germline V lookup: CDR1 GTSNPN, CDR2 SVGIG (reference sequence). V lost 3 bases to trimming and J lost 2 bases, with 13 bases between them. The CDR3 region is CAWRRRDTNYGYTF. The DNA read from the CDR3 is TGTGCCTGGAGACGCCGGGACACCAACTATGGC.

This clone has ten or more counts. The missing CDR3 end, 3 residues past where the read stops, is filled in from the germline J gene. The J gene is TRBJ2-1, the V gene TRBV29-1; D is undetermined. This CDR3 spans 12 amino acids. The V end lost 5 bases, the J end lost 6 bases, and 11 bases lay between the germline ends. Germline loops: CDR1 SQVTM, CDR2 ANQGSEA. Incomplete CDR3 DNA: TGCAGCGTTCAACTCGGCGGCAATGAG. Translating it yields CSVQLGGNE. The whole CDR3 protein is CSVQLGGNEQFF.

This clone has a handful of counts. Sequencing ends 3 residues short of the CDR3 end; the germline J gene provides the rest. V is TRBV7-3 and J is TRBJ2-1; maybe TRBD1 (6 bases). Germline loops: CDR1 SGHTA, CDR2 FQGTGA. The CDR3 contains 15 residues. The V gene lost 6 bases and the J gene lost 7 bases, with 19 bases spanning the gap. The CDR3 reads CASSRIVGGKNEQFF. CDR3 bases read: TGTGCCAGCAGTCGGATCGTAGGGGGAAAGAATGAG.

This clone was detected a few times. The CDR3 is CASSLAATGFYEQYF. CDR3 bases read: TGTGCCAGCAGCTTGGCGGCGACAGGATTCTACGAG. The rearrangement uses TRBV5-5 and TRBJ2-7; a weak D match, TRBD1 (6 bases). The sequenced fragment ends 3 residues before the CDR3 boundary, so the rest is inferred from the germline J gene. Per germline, CDR1 SGHKS and CDR2 YYEKEE (reference sequence). Trimming took 0 bases from V and 3 from J, leaving 13 bases between them. The CDR3 is made up of 15 amino acids.

By share, this clone ranks as medium-sized. The read stops 3 residues short of the end of the CDR3; the missing end is completed from the germline J gene. The genes are TRBV7-9 and TRBJ1-1; D might be TRBD1 (5 bases). This CDR3 region has 14 residues. Per germline, CDR1 SEHNR and CDR2 FQNEAQ (reference sequence). The CDR3 is CASSLAMGGVKAFF. CDR3 DNA (partial): TGTGCCAGCAGCTTAGCGATGGGGGGGGTCAAA.

Remarks on this clone: The read ends 3 residues shy of where the CDR3 ends; the end is completed using the germline J gene. This chain joins TRBV7-2 and TRBJ1-2; D gene ambiguous. CDR1 is SGHTA, CDR2 FQGNSA, per germline. V lost 5 bases to trimming and J lost 0 bases, with 13 bases between them. The CDR3 extends over 15 amino acids. CDR3 protein: CASSTSRVPNYGYTF. Partial CDR3 DNA: TGTGCCAGCAGCACCTCTAGAGTTCCTAACTATGGC.

This clone was found a few times. The read falls 3 residues short of the CDR3 end, and the missing part is taken from the germline J gene. The chain uses TRBV19 and TRBJ2-5; TRBD1 or TRBD2 may be the D gene (5 bases each). The V gene's germline CDR1 is LNHDA and CDR2 SQIVND (reference sequence). V dropped 1 base and J dropped 6 bases, with 9 bases sitting between them. The CDR3 length is 13 residues. CDR3 loop: CASSIVEGQTQYF. Partial CDR3 DNA: TGTGCCAGTAGTATAGTAGAGGGGCAGACC.

In the case of this clone: The read terminates 3 residues before the CDR3 end, so the remaining end is supplied by the germline J gene. V usage is TRBV19 and J usage is TRBJ2-4, with TRBD1 matching 8 bases. The CDR3 has 15 amino acids. Germline V gives CDR1 LNHDA, CDR2 SQIVND (reference sequence). The V segment lost 2 bases and the J segment 4 bases; nucleotides outside the gene matches: 4. CDR3 DNA (partial): TGTGCCAGTAGTATACTGACAGGGGTAAAAAACATT. This codes for CASSILTGVKNI. The CDR3, in full, reads CASSILTGVKNIQYF.

This clone was counted at least ten times. The CDR3 end is not reached by the read, which stops 3 residues before it; the germline J gene fills it in. The chain uses TRBV5-5 and TRBJ1-1; 9 bases map to TRBD1. Germline V gene sequence: CDR1 SGHKS, CDR2 YYEKEE (reference sequence). V dropped 5 bases and J dropped 7; count of bases not matched to a gene: 9. This CDR3 has 14 amino acids. This CDR3 is CASRQQGAKSEAFF. CDR3 bases read: TGTGCCAGCAGGCAACAGGGGGCAAAGAGTGAA.

To note about this clone: The CDR3 extends 3 residues past the end of the read, so its final part is completed from the germline J gene. The chain links TRBV30 to TRBJ1-1; no clear D. Trimming left V 0 bases short and J 3 bases short, with 8 bases between. The CDR3 runs 13 residues. The germline V gene has CDR1 GTSNPN and CDR2 SVGIG (reference sequence). The CDR3 reads CAWSVRSYTEAFF. Incomplete CDR3 DNA: TGTGCCTGGAGTGTACGGTCTTACACTGAA.

Points on this clone: The read terminates 3 residues ahead of where the CDR3 ends, so the germline J gene completes it. J is TRBJ1-3 and V is TRBV5-1; 8 positions agree with TRBD1. The CDR3 has 16 residues. J lost 5 bases, V lost 3 bases, and 10 bases had no gene match. Germline assignment: CDR1 SGHRS and CDR2 YFSETQ. The CDR3 reads CASSSSPGQGRNTIYF. The CDR3 DNA, read in part, is TGCGCCAGCAGCTCATCACCCGGACAGGGTCGAAACACC.

This clone was observed a handful of times. The CDR3 extends 3 residues past the end of the read, so its final part is completed from the germline J gene. This chain uses TRBV5-5 with TRBJ1-2, with D maybe TRBD1 (6 bases). Germline V CDR1 and CDR2: SGHKS, YYEKEE (reference sequence). The CDR3 is made up of 13 amino acids. V was cut by 6 bases and J by 3 bases, with 12 bases left in between. The DNA read from the CDR3 is TGTGCCAGCACCATGACAGGAGACTATGGC. It codes for CASTMTGDYG. The entire CDR3 sequence reads CASTMTGDYGYTF.

Only a few counts were recorded for this clone. The read is 3 residues too short to cover the CDR3 end, so that end is filled in from the germline J gene. J is TRBJ2-1 and V is TRBV7-2; 10 nucleotides agree with TRBD1. Per the germline V gene, CDR1 is SGHTA and CDR2 is FQGNSA. The CDR3 has 15 amino acids. After removal of 2 bases from V and 6 bases from J, the junction contained 4 bases not matched to a gene. The CDR3 loop is CASSLPGTGANEQFF. CDR3 DNA (partial): TGTGCCAGCAGCTTACCCGGGACAGGGGCCAATGAG. Complete variable domain (other parts from reference TRBV7-2 and TRBJ2-1): GAGVSQSPSNKVTEKGKDVELRCDPISGHTALYWYRQSLGQGLEFLIYFQGNSAPDKSGLPSDRFSAERTGGSVSTLTIQRTQQEDSAVYLCASSLPGTGANEQFFGPGTRLTVL.

This clone came up a few times. The CDR3 spells CASRGLAGGSSYNEQFF. Partial CDR3 DNA: TGTGCCAGCAGGGGACTAGCGGGAGGGAGCTCCTACAATGAG. V usage is TRBV7-8 and J usage is TRBJ2-1, with 16 bases fitting TRBD2. Read data end 3 residues before the CDR3 end; the end is taken from the germline J gene. CDR3 length: 17 amino acids. J was trimmed by 0 bases and V by 6 bases; bases with no gene match: 2. Looked up from germline, CDR1 is SGHVS and CDR2 is FQNEAQ.

This clone was detected ten times or more. The read ends 3 residues shy of where the CDR3 ends; the end is completed using the germline J gene. The gene calls are TRBV27 and TRBJ2-2; the D gene is possibly TRBD2 (5 bases). The V gene lost 2 bases and the J gene lost 5 bases, with 12 bases spanning the gap. This CDR3 spans 15 amino acids. CDR1 MNHEY and CDR2 SMNVEV come from the germline V gene (reference sequence). CDR3: CASSLVRGYTGELFF. The CDR3 DNA, read in part, is TGTGCCAGCAGTTTAGTACGGGGATATACCGGGGAG.

Turning to this clone: The read halts 3 residues ahead of the CDR3 end, with the missing end drawn from the germline J gene. The chain employs TRBV19 and TRBJ2-1; D is ambiguous. V shed 5 bases and J shed 0 bases, with 5 bases lying between them. Germline V gene sequence: CDR1 LNHDA, CDR2 SQIVND (reference sequence). CDR3 length: 13 amino acids. This CDR3 is CASSQGSYNEQFF. The CDR3 DNA, read in part, is TGTGCCAGTAGTCAAGGCTCCTACAATGAG.

This clone was seen only a few times. The CDR3 sequence: CASSGRGTQPQHF. Incomplete CDR3 DNA: TGTGCCAGCAGTGGAAGGGGAACTCAGCCC. The chain uses TRBV2 and TRBJ1-5, with a weak D call TRBD1 (5 bases). Read coverage stops 3 residues before the CDR3 terminus; the germline J gene supplies the remainder. V lost 4 bases and J lost 6, with 10 bases in between. The CDR3 extends over 13 amino acids. Germline-derived CDR1 and CDR2 are SNHLY and FYNNEI.

This clone appeared a few times. The CDR3 end lies 3 residues beyond the end of the read and is filled in from the germline J gene. The chain is built from TRBV19 and TRBJ1-5, with 9 bases aligning to TRBD1. V was pared by 4 bases and J by 4 bases, with 5 bases of the junction left unmatched. CDR3 length: 15 residues. CDR1 and CDR2 (germline): LNHDA, SQIVND (reference sequence). CDR3 DNA (partial): TGTGCCAGTAGTACCACAGGGGGCAGAAATCAGCCC. Translation: CASSTTGGRNQP. The entire CDR3 reads CASSTTGGRNQPQHF.

Only a few counts were recorded for this clone. The read terminates 3 residues before the CDR3 end, so the remaining end is supplied by the germline J gene. The genes are TRBV2 and TRBJ1-5, with TRBD1 identical over 8 bases. The CDR3 is 13 amino acids. After removal of 6 bases from V and 7 bases from J, the junction contained 5 bases not matched to a gene. Germline V lookup: CDR1 SNHLY, CDR2 FYNNEI. CDR3 region: CASSDTGGQPQHF. Partial CDR3 DNA: TGTGCCAGCAGCGATACAGGGGGACAGCCC.

This clone was counted only a few times. The CDR3 goes on 3 residues after the read ends, and that part is filled in from the germline J gene. This chain connects TRBV18 to TRBJ2-2, with a weak D call TRBD2 (6 bases). The CDR3 consists of 14 residues. Deletions cut 8 bases from V and 0 bases from J, with 10 bases between. The germline V gene encodes CDR1 KGHSH and CDR2 LQKENI. CDR3 amino acids: CASAGLSNTGELFF. Partial CDR3 DNA: TGTGCCAGCGCGGGACTTTCGAACACCGGGGAG.

On this clone: The read falls 3 residues short of the CDR3 end, and the missing part is taken from the germline J gene. The gene calls are TRBV7-2 and TRBJ2-3, with D perhaps matching TRBD1 (6 bases). Germline V gene sequence: CDR1 SGHTA, CDR2 FQGNSA. Trimming removed 8 bases at V and 1 base at J, with 13 bases between. CDR3 size: 14 residues. The covered CDR3 bases are TGTGCCAGCCTACAGGGATACGGCACAGATACG. This sequence encodes CASLQGYGTDT. The full-length CDR3 reads as CASLQGYGTDTQYF.